The 23 T cell receptor beta chains below all came from one sample that was sequenced in a study of blood T cell repertoires in COVID-19. The table came from immunoSEQ multiplex PCR; TCRdb's copy has only in-frame clones and leaves some out. The data show about 220,000 clones, over 60% seen once. The sequenced sample consisted of peripheral blood. The receptor source for this set is a woman aged 70-85 years with acute or convalescent COVID-19.

This clone was picked up one time. V usage is TRBV27 and J usage is TRBJ2-7; tentative D call: TRBD1 (5 bases). Trimming removed 8 bases at V and 0 bases at J, with 20 bases between. CDR3 length: 16 residues. The V gene's germline CDR1 is MNHEY and CDR2 SMNVEV (reference sequence). CDR3 sequence: CASPKERGSGSYEQYV. The CDR3 bases are TGTGCCAGCCCCAAAGAAAGGGGCTCCGGCTCCTACGAGCAGTACGTC.

This chain links TRBV7-6 with TRBJ2-2, with a tentative D call TRBD1 (5 bases). Germline V gene lookup returns CDR1 SGHVS and CDR2 FNYEAQ. This CDR3 spans 13 amino acids. CDR3: CAFPQAATGELFF. CDR3 DNA sequence: TGTGCTTTTCCACAGGCCGCGACCGGGGAGCTGTTTTTT.

The chain recombines TRBV10-2 with TRBJ1-1; the match to TRBD1 covers 8 bases. Germline CDR1 WSHSY, CDR2 SAAADI. The CDR3 spans 16 residues. The ends lost 8 bases at V and 5 bases at J; junction bases unmatched: 16. CDR3 sequence: CASRRNPSTGVTEAFF. In nucleotides, the CDR3 is TGCGCCAGCCGAAGGAACCCCTCGACAGGGGTAACTGAAGCTTTCTTT.

This clone was observed once. The chain employs TRBV4-1 and TRBJ1-1; tentative D call: TRBD1 (5 bases). This CDR3 is 16 amino acids long. V was trimmed by 1 base and J by 1 base, leaving 13 bases between them. Germline V gives CDR1 MGHRA, CDR2 YSYEKL. CDR3 protein: CASSQANPRANTEAFF. The CDR3 DNA reads TGCGCCAGCAGCCAAGCCAACCCCAGGGCGAACACTGAAGCTTTCTTT.

V is TRBV5-6 and J is TRBJ2-5; TRBD1 agrees at 9 bases. The V and J ends lost 4 bases and 1 base, in that order; junction bases with no gene match: 5. This CDR3 has 15 residues. From germline, CDR1 is SGHDT and CDR2 YYEEEE. The CDR3 protein is CASSHRQGVQETQYF. CDR3 coding DNA: TGTGCCAGCAGCCATAGACAGGGGGTCCAAGAGACCCAGTACTTC.

This chain connects TRBV7-2 to TRBJ1-2, with D perhaps TRBD1 (5 bases). This CDR3 spans 16 amino acids. V lost 5 bases and J 8 bases, leaving 24 bases between the germline ends. In germline, CDR1 is SGHTA, CDR2 FQGNSA. The chain's CDR3 is CASSPSWARDFLGYTF. The CDR3 nucleotides are TGTGCCAGCAGCCCATCGTGGGCCAGGGACTTCCTCGGCTACACCTTC.

The chain has TRBV18 and TRBJ2-6; D is possibly TRBD2 (7 bases). Trimming cost V 6 bases and J 0 bases, with 15 bases left between them. The germline V gene has CDR1 KGHSH and CDR2 LQKENI. The length of the CDR3 is 17 residues. DNA for the CDR3: TGTGCCAGCTCGCCCGGGCGGGGGCGCTCTGGGGCCAACGTCCTGACTTTC. Encoded protein: CASSPGRGRSGANVLTF.

The chain's CDR3 is CASTGSGAGEQFF. DNA of the CDR3: TGTGCCAGCACGGGTAGCGGGGCGGGGGAGCAGTTCTTC. The chain joins TRBV2 to TRBJ2-1; 8 nucleotides agree with TRBD2. V dropped 7 bases and J dropped 10; count of bases not matched to a gene: 9. Looked up from germline, CDR1 is SNHLY and CDR2 is FYNNEI. The CDR3 sequence is 13 residues long.

The chain uses TRBV4-1 and TRBJ1-3; the D gene is possibly TRBD1 (5 bases). Per germline, CDR1 MGHRA and CDR2 YSYEKL. The CDR3 runs 20 residues. V was shortened by 4 bases and J by 0 bases, with 25 bases between the two germline ends. DNA of the CDR3: TGCGCCAGCAGCCCAGGGCCATCGTTCGACAGCGTCAGCTCTGGAAACACCATATATTTT. Its translation: CASSPGPSFDSVSSGNTIYF.

CDR3 in amino acids: CASSLRGGLGEGYTF. The CDR3 DNA sequence: TGTGCCAGCAGCCTCCGGGGGGGGCTGGGGGAAGGCTACACCTTC. This chain connects TRBV6-5 to TRBJ1-2, with D maybe TRBD1 (6 bases). The germline CDR1 and CDR2 sequences are MNHEY and SVGAGI. The CDR3 covers 15 residues. Trimming took off 6 bases at V and 8 bases at J, with 22 bases between the two ends.

The chain carries TRBV21-1 and TRBJ2-1; the D call of TRBD2 is as the table states it, not checked on the DNA. TRBV21-1 is shown as a pseudogene. CDR3 length: 16 amino acids. In DNA, the CDR3 is TGTGCCAGCAGCAAAAAGGGCGGGGGGATATACAATGAGCAGTTCTTC. Amino acids: CASSKKGGGIYNEQFF.

The sample holds a few counts of this clone. The rearrangement links TRBV30 to TRBJ1-2; tentative D call: TRBD1 (5 bases). Trimming took 7 bases from V and 0 from J, leaving 15 bases between them. Germline CDR1 is GTSNPN and CDR2 is SVGIG (reference sequence). The CDR3 sequence is 14 residues long. CDR3 sequence (DNA): TGTGCCTCTACGCGACAGCGAGCTAACTATGGCTACACCTTC. Translation: CASTRQRANYGYTF.

The chain employs TRBV29-1 and TRBJ2-3, with D possibly matching TRBD2 (5 bases). In germline, CDR1 is SQVTM, CDR2 ANQGSEA. V was shortened by 2 bases and J by 10 bases, with 10 bases between the two germline ends. This CDR3 spans 11 amino acids. The CDR3 sequence is CSVESFGAQYF. For the CDR3, the DNA is TGCAGCGTTGAATCGTTCGGGGCGCAGTATTTT.

The chain employs TRBV6-2 or TRBV6-3 and TRBJ2-5; 7 bases match TRBD2. This CDR3 is 14 amino acids long. V lost 2 bases and J lost 5; bases outside the gene matches: 5. Germline V gives CDR1 MNHEY, CDR2 SVGEGT. The CDR3 here is CASSYSGVGETQYF. The DNA for the CDR3 is TGTGCCAGCAGTTACAGCGGGGTCGGGGAGACCCAGTACTTC.

The chain combines TRBV10-1 with TRBJ1-1; unclear D gene. This CDR3 region has 14 residues. The germline V gene has CDR1 WNHNN and CDR2 SYGVQD (reference sequence). Trimming stripped 3 bases from V and 6 bases from J, with 14 bases between. CDR3 residues: CASSDSGGRAEAFF. The CDR3 nucleotides read TGCGCCAGCAGTGACAGTGGAGGTCGGGCTGAAGCTTTCTTT.

The V call is TRBV7-9, the J call TRBJ2-3; 8 bases map to TRBD1. Per germline, CDR1 SEHNR and CDR2 FQNEAQ (reference sequence). This CDR3 spans 15 amino acids. J was trimmed by 5 bases and V by 4 bases; bases with no gene match: 8. The CDR3 protein is CASSSRTGSEDTQYF. In DNA form, the CDR3 reads TGTGCCAGCAGCTCCAGGACAGGGTCAGAAGATACGCAGTATTTT. Full variable domain (missing parts from reference TRBV7-9 and TRBJ2-3): DTGVSQNPRHKITKRGQNVTFRCDPISEHNRLYWYRQTLGQGPEFLTYFQNEAQLEKSRLLSDRFSAERPKGSFSTLEIQRTEQGDSAMYLCASSSRTGSEDTQYFGPGTRLTVL.

This chain links TRBV24-1 with TRBJ1-4; TRBD1 is a possible D gene (6 bases). The V and J ends lost 2 bases and 10 bases respectively, with 22 bases between them. CDR3 length equals 17 residues. Germline-derived CDR1 and CDR2 are KGHDR and SFDVKD. In DNA form, the CDR3 reads TGTGCCACCAGTGATTCCTCTCAGGGGCCTCTTTCTGGAAAACTGTTTTTT. Translated, it gives CATSDSSQGPLSGKLFF.

This chain links TRBV18 with TRBJ1-1; perhaps TRBD1 as D (6 bases). V shed 5 bases and J shed 8 bases, with 9 bases lying between them. The CDR3 runs 11 residues. The V gene's germline CDR1 is KGHSH and CDR2 LQKENI. CDR3 DNA: TGTGCCAGCTCAATCCAGGGGGAAGCTTTCTTT. Its translation: CASSIQGEAFF.

The rearrangement uses TRBV24-1 and TRBJ1-5; D perhaps matches TRBD1 (5 bases). This CDR3 comprises 16 residues. Between the trimmed V and J ends, which lost 1 base and 4 bases, there was a span of 13 bases. The germline gives CDR1 KGHDR, CDR2 SFDVKD. Written as DNA, the CDR3 is TGTGCCACCAGTGATTTTAGACAGAGTGGGAATCAGCCCCAGCATTTT. Translation: CATSDFRQSGNQPQHF.

The V call is TRBV27, the J call TRBJ2-5; D is unclear. Trimming shortened V by 2 bases and J by 5 bases, and 15 bases separated the two germline ends. This CDR3 has 15 residues. CDR1 and CDR2 from the germline V gene are MNHEY and SMNVEV (reference sequence). DNA for the CDR3: TGTGCCAGCAGTTTAAAACCCCCAAACGGGGAGACCCAGTACTTC. Protein sequence: CASSLKPPNGETQYF.

DNA for the CDR3: TGTGCCAGCAGCTTACTCGCTAGTCAGAACACTGAAGCTTTCTTT. This sequence encodes CASSLLASQNTEAFF. This chain joins TRBV7-6 and TRBJ1-1; D unclear. The CDR3 totals 15 residues. In germline, CDR1 is SGHVS, CDR2 FNYEAQ. The germline V and J ends were trimmed by 2 bases and 1 base, with 11 bases remaining between them.

This chain links TRBV4-2 with TRBJ2-2; 10 bases match TRBD1. The CDR3 is made up of 17 amino acids. CDR1 is LGHNA, CDR2 YNFKEQ, per germline. The ends lost 3 bases at V and 5 bases at J; junction bases unmatched: 9. This CDR3 is CASSHRTGGLETGELFF. For the CDR3, the DNA is TGTGCCAGCAGCCACCGGACAGGGGGACTGGAAACCGGGGAGCTGTTTTTT.

This clone was counted only a few times. The chain links TRBV4-1 to TRBJ1-5; unclear D gene. The CDR3 covers 19 residues. V lost 1 base to trimming and J lost 4 bases, with 23 bases between them. Per the germline V gene, CDR1 is MGHRA and CDR2 is YSYEKL. CDR3 amino acids: CASSQVALRHLEVNQPQHF. CDR3 nucleotide sequence: TGCGCCAGCAGCCAAGTTGCGCTGAGGCACCTTGAAGTTAATCAGCCCCAGCATTTT.